The 25 T cell receptor beta chains presented below share a single source sample, sequenced in a study of cytomegalovirus exposure and HLA in healthy donors. PCR used 60 Vbeta primers and 13 Jbeta primers. Some clones are missing from TCRdb's copy, which holds only in-frame ones; the method was immunoSEQ multiplex PCR. The sample consists of 100,000 to 150,000 clones, 60% to 85% of them appearing once. The sample comprised PBMCs. The receptors come from a female donor in good health and CMV-seronegative.

The chain links TRBV6-1 to TRBJ2-7; D is unclear. V was shortened by 6 bases and J by 3 bases, with 15 bases between the two germline ends. Germline CDR1 is MNHNS and CDR2 is SASEGT. The CDR3 sequence is 14 residues long. The CDR3 reads CASRPFGSGYEQYF. The CDR3 DNA reads as TGTGCCAGCAGACCCTTCGGTTCTGGCTACGAGCAGTACTTC.

The genes are TRBV2 and TRBJ2-7, with a weak D call TRBD2 (6 bases). CDR1 and CDR2 (germline): SNHLY, FYNNEI. The CDR3 contains 15 residues. With 6 bases removed from V and 0 bases from J, the gap between germline ends came to 15 bases. The CDR3 DNA follows: TGTGCCAGCAGAGGGGACTCCAGGAGCTCCTACGAGCAGTACTTC. Amino acids: CASRGDSRSSYEQYF.

The rearrangement links TRBV21-1 to TRBJ2-7; the table's D call TRBD2 went unverified against the DNA. TRBV21-1 is designated a pseudogene. This CDR3 region has 17 residues. The chain's CDR3 is CASSKAFPPGTTTQQYF. CDR3 DNA sequence: TGTGCCAGCAGCAAAGCCTTCCCCCCAGGGACTACTACTCAGCAGTACTTC.

The chain uses TRBV7-8 and TRBJ1-2, with D possibly TRBD1 on 6 matching bases. The CDR3 sequence is 14 residues long. V was pared by 5 bases and J by 1 base, with 11 bases between. The germline V gene has CDR1 SGHVS and CDR2 FQNEAQ. The CDR3 DNA is TGTGCCAGCAGCCCCACAGGGCGTAACTATGGCTACACCTTC. Translation gives CASSPTGRNYGYTF.

The rearrangement links TRBV7-3 to TRBJ1-2; possibly TRBD1 for D (6 bases). The V gene's germline CDR1 is SGHTA and CDR2 FQGTGA. Trimming took 7 bases from V and 11 from J, leaving 20 bases between them. The CDR3 spans 13 residues. The CDR3 coding sequence is TGTGCCAGCACCCGGGACACGAATAGTGGATACACCTTC. Amino acid sequence: CASTRDTNSGYTF.

This clone appeared once. In nucleotides, the CDR3 is TGTGCCAGCAGCTCGGACAGGGGTTTGGAGCAGTACTTC. Protein: CASSSDRGLEQYF. The chain combines TRBV11-1 with TRBJ2-7; 9 bases match TRBD1. Germline V gene lookup returns CDR1 SGHAT and CDR2 FQDESV (reference sequence). V was clipped by 4 bases and J by 7 bases; unmatched bases: 5. This CDR3 is built from 13 residues.

This clone appeared a single time. The gene calls are TRBV19 and TRBJ1-1; no reliable D call. V was shortened by 9 bases and J by 2 bases, with 10 bases between the two germline ends. Germline lookup yields CDR1 LNHDA and CDR2 SQIVND (reference sequence). The CDR3 spans 12 residues. Here the CDR3 DNA reads TGTGCCAGCCGGCGGGTTAACACTGAAGCTTTCTTT. Translated, it gives CASRRVNTEAFF. Full variable domain (missing parts from reference TRBV19 and TRBJ1-1): DGGITQSPKYLFRKEGQNVTLSCEQNLNHDAMYWYRQDPGQGLRLIYYSQIVNDFQKGDIAEGYSVSREKKESFPLTVTSAQKNPTAFYLCASRRVNTEAFFGQGTRLTVV.

This sequence joins TRBV29-1 and TRBJ1-2, with 7 bases aligning to TRBD1. V was clipped by 6 bases and J by 4 bases; unmatched bases: 5. The CDR3 runs 12 residues. In germline, CDR1 is SQVTM, CDR2 ANQGSEA. The CDR3 spells CSVEAGGYGYTF. The DNA for the CDR3 is TGCAGCGTGGAGGCAGGGGGCTATGGCTACACCTTC.

The chain uses TRBV6-6 and TRBJ1-2; D is perhaps TRBD1 (6 bases). V lost 7 bases and J 4 bases, leaving 19 bases between the germline ends. Germline V gene sequence: CDR1 MNHNY, CDR2 SVGAGI (reference sequence). There are 15 residues in the CDR3. DNA for the CDR3: TGTGCCAGCACCGGTCAAGGGGGGGGTATCTATGGCTACACCTTC. This sequence encodes CASTGQGGGIYGYTF.

The J gene is TRBJ2-3, the V gene TRBV27; no reliable D call. This CDR3 contains 13 residues. The germline gives CDR1 MNHEY, CDR2 SMNVEV (reference sequence). V was cut by 6 bases and J by 1 base, with 8 bases left in between. The CDR3: CASRAGGTDTQYF. The DNA of the CDR3 is TGTGCCAGCAGGGCTGGTGGCACAGATACGCAGTATTTT.

The gene calls are TRBV7-9 and TRBJ1-6, with 8 positions matching TRBD1. Germline trimming cut 5 bases from V and 10 bases from J; bases unmatched to any gene: 7. The length of the CDR3 is 14 residues. In germline, CDR1 is SEHNR, CDR2 FQNEAQ (reference sequence). The CDR3 DNA reads as TGTGCCAGCAGCCGACAGGGGATGGTATCACCCCTCCACTTT. It specifies CASSRQGMVSPLHF. The full variable domain, completed using reference TRBV7-9 and TRBJ1-6, is DTGVSQNPRHKITKRGQNVTFRCDPISEHNRLYWYRQTLGQGPEFLTYFQNEAQLEKSRLLSDRFSAERPKGSFSTLEIQRTEQGDSAMYLCASSRQGMVSPLHFGNGTRLTVT.

This clone was seen only a few times. The rearrangement links TRBV10-3 to TRBJ1-6; TRBD1 matches at 7 bases. The CDR3 consists of 12 residues. Germline lookup yields CDR1 ENHRY and CDR2 SYGVKD. Losses at the gene ends were 8 bases for V and 7 bases for J; bases not matched to a gene: 2. The CDR3, as DNA: TGTGCCATCCGGGACAGCAATTCACCCCTCCACTTT. The encoded protein is CAIRDSNSPLHF.

By share, this clone counts as medium-sized. This chain connects TRBV6-5 to TRBJ1-5; perhaps TRBD1 as D (5 bases). CDR1 MNHEY and CDR2 SVGAGI come from the germline V gene. The CDR3 totals 15 residues. The germline V and J ends were trimmed by 0 bases and 5 bases, with 11 bases remaining between them. The CDR3 protein is CASSYSTEGHQPQHF. CDR3 sequence (DNA): TGTGCCAGCAGTTACTCGACGGAGGGGCATCAGCCCCAGCATTTT.

V is TRBV18 and J is TRBJ2-5; D unresolved. The J call is in doubt because the DNA end fits TRBJ2-7 better. The V gene's germline CDR1 is KGHSH and CDR2 LQKENI. CDR3 length equals 13 residues. The CDR3 region is CASSPPYSYEQYF. The DNA of the CDR3 is TGTGCCAGCTCACCACCATACTCCTACGAGCAGTACTTC.

This rearrangement joins TRBV10-3 to TRBJ1-1; 7 nucleotides match TRBD1. In germline, CDR1 is ENHRY, CDR2 SYGVKD. V lost 10 bases and J lost 0; bases outside the gene matches: 17. The CDR3 has 17 residues. The CDR3 coding sequence is TGTGCCAAGGAATGGAAGGGGACAGCACTCATGAACACTGAAGCTTTCTTT. This encodes CAKEWKGTALMNTEAFF.

The chain couples TRBV7-9 to TRBJ1-4; 7 positions match TRBD1. The V gene end was trimmed by 3 bases and the J gene end by 7 bases; junction bases not matched to a gene: 8. Per the germline V gene, CDR1 is SEHNR and CDR2 is FQNEAQ (reference sequence). There are 15 residues in the CDR3. This CDR3 reads CASSFGGQGGEKLFF. Written as DNA, the CDR3 is TGTGCCAGCAGCTTCGGCGGCCAGGGGGGTGAAAAACTGTTTTTT.

This chain links TRBV2 with TRBJ2-7, with 10 bases fitting TRBD1. Germline CDR1 is SNHLY and CDR2 is FYNNEI. The CDR3 spans 14 residues. V shed 7 bases, J shed 0 bases, and the junction held 3 bases outside the gene matches. The CDR3 nucleotides read TGTGCCAGCACTCGGACAGGGGGCTCCTACGAGCAGTACTTC. It encodes CASTRTGGSYEQYF.

The chain links TRBV6-5 to TRBJ2-3; the D is unclear. Trimming stripped 0 bases from V and 1 base from J, with 11 bases between. Germline V gene lookup returns CDR1 MNHEY and CDR2 SVGAGI. CDR3 length: 16 amino acids. CDR3 in DNA: TGTGCCAGCAGTTACTCCCCCCAACGGGGCACAGATACGCAGTATTTT. It yields the protein CASSYSPQRGTDTQYF.

The chain has TRBV14 and TRBJ2-1; 8 nucleotides align to TRBD2. The germline gives CDR1 SGHDN, CDR2 FVKESK. The CDR3 is made up of 14 amino acids. Trimming took 6 bases from V and 15 from J; bases not matched to a gene: 16. CDR3 in amino acids: CASSSSGGPKGLFF. The CDR3 coding sequence is TGTGCCAGCAGTTCAAGCGGGGGACCCAAGGGGCTGTTCTTC.

This chain connects TRBV4-1 to TRBJ2-2, with D perhaps matching TRBD2 (6 bases). The CDR3 runs to 16 residues. Trimming removed 0 bases from V and 0 bases from J, with 8 bases in between. Germline assignment: CDR1 MGHRA and CDR2 YSYEKL. The CDR3 DNA reads as TGCGCCAGCAGCCAAGATAGCGGCTCGAACACCGGGGAGCTGTTTTTT. Its translation is CASSQDSGSNTGELFF.

The chain recombines TRBV9 with TRBJ1-1, with TRBD1 matching 8 bases. CDR1 and CDR2 (germline): SGDLS, YYNGEE. The J segment lost 4 bases and the V segment lost 4 bases, leaving 6 bases of the junction unmatched. This CDR3 has 14 amino acids. CDR3 amino acids: CASSFRGLGTEAFF. Written as DNA, the CDR3 is TGTGCCAGCAGCTTCAGGGGGCTTGGCACTGAAGCTTTCTTT.

Comments on this clone: The identical CDR3 is also encoded by other nucleotide sequences in the sample. The chain carries TRBV5-6 and TRBJ2-5; 8 bases map to TRBD2. The CDR3 totals 13 residues. Germline V CDR1 and CDR2: SGHDT, YYEEEE. V lost 9 bases, J lost 3 bases, and 7 bases stayed unmatched. CDR3 nucleotide sequence: TGTGCCACCTCCGGGACTAGGGAAGAGACCCAGTACTTC. It specifies CATSGTREETQYF.

The chain combines TRBV30 with TRBJ2-3; D ambiguous. Trimming took 7 bases from V and 0 from J, leaving 11 bases between them. CDR3 length: 13 amino acids. Germline CDR1 is GTSNPN and CDR2 is SVGIG (reference sequence). Here the CDR3 reads CAYGRSSTDTQYF. CDR3 DNA: TGTGCCTACGGTCGTTCTAGCACAGATACGCAGTATTTT. The full variable domain, in which reference TRBV30 and TRBJ2-3 provide the parts outside the CDR3, is SQTIHQWPATLVQPVGSPLSLECTVEGTSNPNLYWYRQAAGRGLQLLFYSVGIGQISSEVPQNLSASRPQDRQFILSSKKLLLSDSGFYLCAYGRSSTDTQYFGPGTRLTVL.

V usage is TRBV11-3 and J usage is TRBJ2-7; D call uncertain. The CDR3 loop spans 14 amino acids. Germline values: CDR1 SGHNT, CDR2 YENEEA. Trimming took off 2 bases at V and 0 bases at J, with 8 bases between the two ends. The chain's CDR3 is CASSLSHGSYEQYF. CDR3 DNA: TGTGCCAGCAGCTTATCCCACGGCTCCTACGAGCAGTACTTC.

V usage is TRBV6-4 and J usage is TRBJ1-1; perhaps TRBD1 as D (6 bases). The CDR3 extends over 17 amino acids. Per the germline V gene, CDR1 is MRHNA and CDR2 is SNTAGT. The V end lost 7 bases, the J end lost 0 bases, and 21 bases lay between the germline ends. CDR3 loop: CASTCPLQGSMNTEAFF. The CDR3 nucleotides are TGTGCCAGCACCTGCCCGTTACAGGGAAGCATGAACACTGAAGCTTTCTTT.